The sequence of this T cell receptor (beta chain) was determined in a study of CXCR3-negative and CXCR3-positive naive CD8 T cells. Study findings and constraints: Partially decreased CXCR3 expression was recorded after cryopreservation, and fresh PBMCs were used in most assays. Hydrophobicity of TRB CDR3s was greater in CXCR3-positive naive cells than in CXCR3-negative naive cells. Naive cells that were CXCR3-negative or CXCR3-positive used TRBV-TRBJ genes alike, while memory cells diverged.

Remarks on this clonotype: Its antigen remains unidentified.

Via 5' RACE with UMI labels, TRB cDNA libraries were prepared. From the 5' RACE reads, TCRdb lists one entry per CDR3 protein and no DNA. The table gives some 120,000 distinct CDR3 sequences; the top ten clones make up under 0.75% of it. All CD8+ T cell subsets were sorted in triplicate at fewer than 350,000 cells each. CD45RO-CCR7+CD27+CD95- was the phenotype of naive CD8+ T cells. This CDR3 is built from 16 residues. CDR1 is MNHEY and CDR2 is SVGAGI in the germline V gene. Sequencing was performed on naive CXCR3+ CD8+ T cells from blood. Subset reported: CD45RO-CCR7+CD27+CD95- naive CD8+ T cells expressing CXCR3 (TNR3+). The chain combines TRBV6-5 with TRBJ2-4. This TCR derives from a human donor in good health. Some clones in this sample may be carry-over from other donors' samples. CDR3 protein: CASSYSRGGSKNIQYF.